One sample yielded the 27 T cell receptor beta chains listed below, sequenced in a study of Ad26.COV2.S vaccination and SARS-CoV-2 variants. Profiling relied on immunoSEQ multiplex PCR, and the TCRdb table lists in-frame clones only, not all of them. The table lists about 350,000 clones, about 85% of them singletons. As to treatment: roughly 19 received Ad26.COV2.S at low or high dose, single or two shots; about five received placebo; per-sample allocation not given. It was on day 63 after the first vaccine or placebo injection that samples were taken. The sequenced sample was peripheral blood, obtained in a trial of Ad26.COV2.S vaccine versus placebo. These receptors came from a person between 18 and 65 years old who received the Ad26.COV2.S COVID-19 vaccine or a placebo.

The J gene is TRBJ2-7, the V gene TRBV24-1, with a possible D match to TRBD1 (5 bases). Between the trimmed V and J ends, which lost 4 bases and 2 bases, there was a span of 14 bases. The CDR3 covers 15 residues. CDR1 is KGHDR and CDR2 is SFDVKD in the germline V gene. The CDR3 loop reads CATSESTDDPYEQYF. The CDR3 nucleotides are TGTGCCACCAGTGAATCGACAGACGACCCCTACGAGCAGTACTTC.

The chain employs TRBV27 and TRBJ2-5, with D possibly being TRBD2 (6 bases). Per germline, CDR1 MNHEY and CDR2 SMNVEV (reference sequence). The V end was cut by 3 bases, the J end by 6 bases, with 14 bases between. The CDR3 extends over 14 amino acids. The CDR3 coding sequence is TGTGCCAGCAGTTTGGGGCGGGATAGACAGACCCAGTACTTC. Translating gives CASSLGRDRQTQYF.

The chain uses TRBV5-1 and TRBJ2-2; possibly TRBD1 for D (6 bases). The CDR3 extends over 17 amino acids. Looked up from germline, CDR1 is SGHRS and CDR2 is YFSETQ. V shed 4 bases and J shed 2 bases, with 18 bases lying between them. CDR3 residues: CASSPGRGGANTGELFF. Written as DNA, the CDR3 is TGCGCCAGCAGCCCAGGTAGAGGGGGTGCTAACACCGGGGAGCTGTTTTTT.

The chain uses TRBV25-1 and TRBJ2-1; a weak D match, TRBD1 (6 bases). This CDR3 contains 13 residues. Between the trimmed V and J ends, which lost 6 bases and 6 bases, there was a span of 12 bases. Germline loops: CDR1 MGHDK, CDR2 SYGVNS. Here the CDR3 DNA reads TGTGCCAGCAGGGAAGACAGGAGCAATGAGCAGTTCTTC. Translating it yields CASREDRSNEQFF.

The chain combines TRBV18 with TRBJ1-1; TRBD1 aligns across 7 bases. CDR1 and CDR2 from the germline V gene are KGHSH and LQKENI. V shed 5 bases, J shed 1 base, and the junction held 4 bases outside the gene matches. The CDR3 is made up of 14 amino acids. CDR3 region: CASSSQGGNTEAFF. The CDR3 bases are TGTGCCAGCTCATCCCAGGGGGGGAACACTGAAGCTTTCTTT.

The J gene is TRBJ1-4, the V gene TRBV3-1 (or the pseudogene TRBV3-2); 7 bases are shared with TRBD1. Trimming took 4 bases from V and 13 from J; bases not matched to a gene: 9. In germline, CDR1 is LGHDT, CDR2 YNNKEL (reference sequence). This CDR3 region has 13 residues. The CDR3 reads CASSPTTGVALFF. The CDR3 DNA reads TGTGCCAGCAGCCCCACCACAGGGGTGGCACTGTTTTTT.

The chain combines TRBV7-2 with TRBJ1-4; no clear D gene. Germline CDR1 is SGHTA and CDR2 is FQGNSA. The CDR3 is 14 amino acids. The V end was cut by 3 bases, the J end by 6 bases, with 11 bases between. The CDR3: CASSFSGFYEKLFF. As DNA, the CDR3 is TGTGCCAGCAGCTTCTCCGGGTTCTATGAAAAACTGTTTTTT.

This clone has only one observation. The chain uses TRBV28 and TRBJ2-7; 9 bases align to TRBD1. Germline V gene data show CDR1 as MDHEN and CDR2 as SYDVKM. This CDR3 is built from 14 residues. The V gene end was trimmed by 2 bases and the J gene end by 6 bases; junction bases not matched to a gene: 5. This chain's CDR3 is CASSLGQGISEQYF. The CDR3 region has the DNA TGTGCCAGCAGTTTAGGACAGGGGATATCCGAGCAGTACTTC.

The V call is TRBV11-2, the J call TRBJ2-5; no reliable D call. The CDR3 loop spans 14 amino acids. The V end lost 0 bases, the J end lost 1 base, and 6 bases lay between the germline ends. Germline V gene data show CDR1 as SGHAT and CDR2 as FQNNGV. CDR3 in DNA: TGTGCCAGCAGCTTAGATCTCCTCCAAGAGACCCAGTACTTC. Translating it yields CASSLDLLQETQYF.

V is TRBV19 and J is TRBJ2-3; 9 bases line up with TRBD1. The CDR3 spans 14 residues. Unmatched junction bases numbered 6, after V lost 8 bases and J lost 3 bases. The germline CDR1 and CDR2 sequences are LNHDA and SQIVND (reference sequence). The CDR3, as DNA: TGTGCCAGTGGGGACAGGGCAGCAACAGATACGCAGTATTTT. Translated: CASGDRAATDTQYF.

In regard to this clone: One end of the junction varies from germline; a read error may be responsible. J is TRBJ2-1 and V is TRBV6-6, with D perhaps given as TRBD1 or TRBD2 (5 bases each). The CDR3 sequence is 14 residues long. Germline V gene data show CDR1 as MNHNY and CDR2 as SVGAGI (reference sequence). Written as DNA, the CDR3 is TGTGCCAGCAGCTACTCCGGGACGGGCCGGGAGCAGTTCTTC. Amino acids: CASSYSGTGREQFF.

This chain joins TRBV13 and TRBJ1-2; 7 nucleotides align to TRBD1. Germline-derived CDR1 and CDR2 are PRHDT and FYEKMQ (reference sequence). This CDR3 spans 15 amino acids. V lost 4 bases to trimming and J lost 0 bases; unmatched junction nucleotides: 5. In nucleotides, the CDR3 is TGTGCCAGCAGCTCAAACAGGGGTGCTAACTATGGCTACACCTTC. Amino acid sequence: CASSSNRGANYGYTF.

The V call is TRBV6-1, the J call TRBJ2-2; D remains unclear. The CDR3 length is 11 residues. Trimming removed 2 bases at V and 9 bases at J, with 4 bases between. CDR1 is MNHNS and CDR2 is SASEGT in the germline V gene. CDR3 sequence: CASSEMRELFF. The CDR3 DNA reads TGTGCCAGCAGTGAAATGCGGGAGCTGTTTTTT.

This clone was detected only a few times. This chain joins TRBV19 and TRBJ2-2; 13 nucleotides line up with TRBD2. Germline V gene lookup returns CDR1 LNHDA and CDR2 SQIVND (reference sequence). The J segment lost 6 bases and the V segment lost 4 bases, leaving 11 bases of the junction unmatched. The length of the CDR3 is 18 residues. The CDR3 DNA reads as TGTGCCAGTAGTAGTGTCGGACTAGCGGGAGTTGCGGCCGGGGAGCTGTTTTTT. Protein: CASSSVGLAGVAAGELFF.

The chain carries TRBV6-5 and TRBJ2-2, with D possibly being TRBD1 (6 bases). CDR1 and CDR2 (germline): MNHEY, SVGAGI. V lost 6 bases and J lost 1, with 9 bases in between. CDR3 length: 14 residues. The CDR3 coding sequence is TGTGCCAGCAGAGACAGGAGGAACACCGGGGAGCTGTTTTTT. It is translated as CASRDRRNTGELFF.

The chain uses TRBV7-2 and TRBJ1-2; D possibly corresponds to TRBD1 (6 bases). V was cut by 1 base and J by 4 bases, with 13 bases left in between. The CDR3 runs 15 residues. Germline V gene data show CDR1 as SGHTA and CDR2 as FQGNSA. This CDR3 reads CASSLVGTDSYGYTF. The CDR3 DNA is TGTGCCAGCAGCTTAGTCGGAACGGACAGCTATGGCTACACCTTC.

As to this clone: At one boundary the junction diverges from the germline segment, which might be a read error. The chain's CDR3 is CAISDPTAAQTTF. CDR3 DNA: TGTGCCATCAGTGACCCTACCGCGGCCCAGACAACCTTT. The rearrangement joins TRBV10-3 to TRBJ1-6; unclear D gene. The germline CDR1 and CDR2 sequences are ENHRY and SYGVKD. CDR3 length equals 13 residues.

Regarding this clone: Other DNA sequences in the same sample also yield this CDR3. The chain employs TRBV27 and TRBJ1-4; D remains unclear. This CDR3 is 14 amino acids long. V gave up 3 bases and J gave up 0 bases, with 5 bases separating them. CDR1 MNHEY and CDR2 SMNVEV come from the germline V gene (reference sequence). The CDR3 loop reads CASSLVATNEKLFF. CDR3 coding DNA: TGTGCCAGCAGTTTGGTTGCAACTAATGAAAAACTGTTTTTT.

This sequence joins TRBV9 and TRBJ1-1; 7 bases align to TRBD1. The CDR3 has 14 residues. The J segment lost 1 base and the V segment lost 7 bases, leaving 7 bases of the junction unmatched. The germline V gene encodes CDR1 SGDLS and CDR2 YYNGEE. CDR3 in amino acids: CASGKGQKNTEAFF. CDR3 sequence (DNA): TGTGCCAGCGGGAAGGGACAGAAGAACACTGAAGCTTTCTTT.

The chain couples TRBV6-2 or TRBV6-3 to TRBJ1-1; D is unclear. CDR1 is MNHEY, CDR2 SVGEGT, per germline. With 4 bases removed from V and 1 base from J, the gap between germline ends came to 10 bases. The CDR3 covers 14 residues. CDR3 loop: CASSFNLENTEAFF. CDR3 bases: TGTGCCAGCAGTTTCAACCTCGAGAACACTGAAGCTTTCTTT.

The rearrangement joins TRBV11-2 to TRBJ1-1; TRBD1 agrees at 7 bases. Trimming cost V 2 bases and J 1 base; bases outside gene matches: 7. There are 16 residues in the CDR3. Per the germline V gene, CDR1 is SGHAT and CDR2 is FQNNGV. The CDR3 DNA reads TGTGCCAGCAGCTTACGCGGACAGGTGGGGAACACTGAAGCTTTCTTT. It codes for CASSLRGQVGNTEAFF. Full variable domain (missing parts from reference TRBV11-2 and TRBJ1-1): EAGVAQSPRYKIIEKRQSVAFWCNPISGHATLYWYQQILGQGPKLLIQFQNNGVVDDSQLPKDRFSAERLKGVDSTLKIQPAKLEDSAVYLCASSLRGQVGNTEAFFGQGTRLTVV.

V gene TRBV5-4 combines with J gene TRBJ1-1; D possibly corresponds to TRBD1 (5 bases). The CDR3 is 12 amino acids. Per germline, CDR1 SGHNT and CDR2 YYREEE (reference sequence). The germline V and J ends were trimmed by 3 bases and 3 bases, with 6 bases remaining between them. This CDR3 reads CASSWGDTEAFF. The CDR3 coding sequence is TGTGCCAGCAGCTGGGGGGACACTGAAGCTTTCTTT.

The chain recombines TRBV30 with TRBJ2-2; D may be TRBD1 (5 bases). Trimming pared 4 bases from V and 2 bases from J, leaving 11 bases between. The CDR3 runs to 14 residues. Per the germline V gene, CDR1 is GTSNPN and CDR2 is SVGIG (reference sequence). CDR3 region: CAWTAGSNTGELFF. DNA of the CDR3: TGTGCCTGGACTGCAGGGTCCAACACCGGGGAGCTGTTTTTT.

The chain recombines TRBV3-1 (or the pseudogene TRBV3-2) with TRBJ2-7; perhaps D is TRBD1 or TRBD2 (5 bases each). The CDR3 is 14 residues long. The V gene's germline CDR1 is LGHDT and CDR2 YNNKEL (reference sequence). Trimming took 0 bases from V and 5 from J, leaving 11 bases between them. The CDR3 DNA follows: TGTGCCAGCAGCCAAGAGGCCAGGGACCACGAGCAGTACTTC. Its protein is CASSQEARDHEQYF.

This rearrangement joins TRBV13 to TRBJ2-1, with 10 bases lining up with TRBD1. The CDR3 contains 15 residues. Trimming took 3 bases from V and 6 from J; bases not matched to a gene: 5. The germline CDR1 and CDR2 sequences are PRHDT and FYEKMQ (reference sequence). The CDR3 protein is CASSFYRDRGNEQFF. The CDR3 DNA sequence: TGTGCCAGCAGCTTTTACCGGGACAGGGGCAATGAGCAGTTCTTC.

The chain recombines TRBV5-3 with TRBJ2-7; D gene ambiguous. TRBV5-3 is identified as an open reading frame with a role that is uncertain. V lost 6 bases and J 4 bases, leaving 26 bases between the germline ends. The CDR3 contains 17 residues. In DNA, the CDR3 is TGTGCCAGAATCTCAGAAGGGCGGCCAGGTCCCGTTTACGAGCAGTACTTC. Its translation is CARISEGRPGPVYEQYF.

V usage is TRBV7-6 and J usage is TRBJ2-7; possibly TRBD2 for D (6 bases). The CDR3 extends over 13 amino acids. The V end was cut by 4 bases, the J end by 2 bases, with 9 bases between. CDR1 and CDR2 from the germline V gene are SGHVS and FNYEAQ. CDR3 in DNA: TGTGCCAGCAGCTCAGGCGGGACCTACGAGCAGTACTTC. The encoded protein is CASSSGGTYEQYF.